The present T cell receptor beta chain was sequenced within a study of regulatory T cells in long-lasting Graves disease (dated by TCRdb to 2020 to 2022). General notes on the study: To count as having persistent Graves' disease, a patient had to have received antithyroid drug treatment for over 5 years with TSH receptor autoantibodies remaining persistently positive. Patients with persistent Graves' disease were compared with patients with newly diagnosed Graves' disease using TCR sequencing and RNA sequencing of peripheral blood. The study took place in China and was registered as a clinical trial. TCR sequencing covered 13 persistent and around 20 newly diagnosed Graves' disease patients, 33 samples in total. On average, persistent Graves' disease patients in the clinical cohort had been on antithyroid drugs for approximately ten years.

The sample's time point label, decoded: persistent/refractory GD, antithyroid drugs over 5 years with positive TRAb. For both TCR sequencing and RNA sequencing, RNA was extracted from PBMCs using TRIzol. The diagnosis of Graves' disease was made according to American Thyroid Association guidelines. The patients came from an endocrinology department in Xi'an, China. Each patient gave about 9.1 milliliters of peripheral blood, collected in an EDTA anticoagulant tube. Ficoll Paque Plus density gradient separation was used to isolate PBMCs, and no further T cell sorting was performed. RNA quality was checked with an Agilent 2100 Bioanalyzer and agarose gel, and concentration with a NanoDrop 2000. General study outcomes and caveats: TRBV28, TRBJ1-2 and TRBJ2-5 were preferentially used in persistent disease, while TRBV20-1 and TRBJ2-1 were favored in newly diagnosed disease. Persistent patients shared more public clonotypes among themselves (around 2,700) than newly diagnosed patients did (about 1,000). Sequencing and analysis were limited to the TCR beta chain. The small sample size was acknowledged by the authors as a limitation that may reduce accuracy. Compared with newly diagnosed patients, persistent Graves' disease patients had lower TCR Shannon entropy and fewer highly expanded clones, which suggests clonal expansion. The study examined only peripheral blood because the primary lesion, thyroid tissue, could not be accessed.

The table lists this clonotype with a few counts. No antigen is known for it. No qualities accompany the bases; no much larger clone lies one base away. The library was produced with multiplex PCR. The data were produced on an Illumina HiSeq 4000. CDR3 regions were amplified by Arm-PCR with iRepertoire HTBI primers to construct TCR beta libraries. Gel purification was performed on PCR products prior to sequencing. The paper's data handling went like this. Across samples, fewer than 70 TRBV and 13 to 15 TRBJ segments were identified and used for gene usage analysis of CDR3 amino acid clonotypes. COPE and FqMerger were used to merge the filtered high-quality paired reads into contigs. BLAST was used to align contigs to the IMGT TRBV, TRBD and TRBJ reference genes, and CDR3 was defined following IMGT. Clonotypes above 0.1% frequency were classified as highly expanded clones. Shannon entropy served as the measure of repertoire diversity, while the Gini coefficient captured V-J evenness. A clonotype was considered public if more than one individual shared it. TCRdb handled the public reads itself, with Q25 trimming in fastp and clone calling in MiXCR, and kept productive beta chains. Each entry merges the rows of one CDR3 protein and shows their most common DNA and genes. The V and J calls here are based on TCRdb, not the publication. The sample table holds 420,000 or so distinct CDR3 sequences, of which about 20% were seen once. 26% of the sample is in the top ten clones.

V lost 5 bases and J lost 5 bases; the stretch between them is 27 bases long. The germline V gene encodes CDR1 MNHNS and CDR2 SASEGT. The CDR3 goes from the cysteine to the phenylalanine over 18 residues. Just the 54-base CDR3 DNA is kept, in frame starting at base 1. Sample: peripheral blood mononuclear cells (PBMCs), taken when the disease was refractory, from a patient treated with antithyroid drugs. The chain was built from TRBV6-1 and TRBJ2-5; TRBD2 could be the D gene, as 6 bases match. This clonotype originated in a female donor with Graves disease. The sequenced DNA is TGTGCCAGCAGTCAACTTCTGCCGGCGGGAAAAGACGATGAGACCCAGTACTTC. Translated, this gives CASSQLLPAGKDDETQYF.